This section outlines one T cell receptor (beta chain) sequence together with its context. Its specificity is not known. The data belong to a study of cytomegalovirus exposure and HLA in healthy donors. Study-wide points: Many donors shared some public TCRs, even though most TCR sequences were rare.

J gave up 6 bases and V 4 bases, and 12 bases lay outside the gene matches. The CDR3 is made up of 16 amino acids. Germline V lookup: CDR1 SGHDT, CDR2 YYEEEE. Produced via immunoSEQ multiplex PCR; TCRdb's table is partial and in-frame only. The data hold 99,000 or so clones, with 85% to 90% observed a single time. This chain joins TRBV5-6 and TRBJ1-5; 8 bases are a match to TRBD1. The source is a woman in her late teens or twenties in good health and CMV-seropositive. Sequencing was done on a sample of PBMCs. The chain's CDR3 is CASSPGGRGHTQPQHF. The CDR3 DNA reads TGTGCCAGCAGCCCCGGCGGCAGGGGGCATACTCAGCCCCAGCATTTT.